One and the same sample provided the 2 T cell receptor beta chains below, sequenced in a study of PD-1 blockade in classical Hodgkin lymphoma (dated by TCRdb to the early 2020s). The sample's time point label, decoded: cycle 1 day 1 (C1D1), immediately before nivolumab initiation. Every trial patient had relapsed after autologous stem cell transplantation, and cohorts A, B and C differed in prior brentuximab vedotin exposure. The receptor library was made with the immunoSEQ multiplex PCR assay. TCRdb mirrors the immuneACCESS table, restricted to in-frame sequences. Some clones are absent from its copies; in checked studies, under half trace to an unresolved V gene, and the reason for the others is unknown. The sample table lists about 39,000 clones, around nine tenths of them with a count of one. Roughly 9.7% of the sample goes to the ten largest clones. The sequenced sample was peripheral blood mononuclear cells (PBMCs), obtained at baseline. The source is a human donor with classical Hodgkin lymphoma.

CDR3 protein: CASSQVSTPPLSYEQYF. CDR3 DNA sequence: TGTGCCAGCAGCCAAGTTTCCACACCCCCCCTCTCCTACGAGCAGTACTTC. The rearrangement joins TRBV4-2 to TRBJ2-7; D gene ambiguous. The V and J ends lost 1 base and 0 bases respectively, with 16 bases between them. Germline lookup yields CDR1 LGHNA and CDR2 YNFKEQ. There are 17 residues in the CDR3.

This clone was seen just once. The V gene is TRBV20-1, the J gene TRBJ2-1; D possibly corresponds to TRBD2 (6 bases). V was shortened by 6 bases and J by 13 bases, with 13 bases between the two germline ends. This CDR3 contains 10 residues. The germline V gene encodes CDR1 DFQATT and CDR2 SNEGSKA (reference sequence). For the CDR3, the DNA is TGCAGTGCCGGGCGACTAGGCCAGTTCTTC. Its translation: CSAGRLGQFF.